Following are 4 T cell receptor beta chains from one sample sequenced in a study of cytomegalovirus exposure and HLA in healthy donors. 13 Jbeta primers and 60 Vbeta primers were used for the PCR. Measured with immunoSEQ multiplex PCR; TCRdb has only the in-frame clones, and not every one. This sample yields around 120,000 clones, of which approximately 66% are seen a single time; about a tenth belongs to the top ten. The sample was PBMCs. The receptors originated from a man in his forties in good health and CMV-seropositive.

The chain employs TRBV28 and TRBJ2-5; D is possibly TRBD2 (7 bases). The V gene lost 10 bases and the J gene lost 2 bases, with 17 bases spanning the gap. Germline CDR1 is MDHEN and CDR2 is SYDVKM. The CDR3 contains 14 residues. The CDR3 DNA follows: TGTGCCACCCGAGGGGGGGTCAGGCAAGAGACCCAGTACTTC. It yields the protein CATRGGVRQETQYF.

The chain is built from TRBV2 and TRBJ1-5, with D hard to call. CDR1 SNHLY and CDR2 FYNNEI come from the germline V gene. V was clipped by 10 bases and J by 5 bases, with 15 bases between them. The CDR3 has 13 amino acids. For the CDR3, the DNA is TGTGCCACCGCATGGGGAGCGGATCAGCCCCAGCATTTT. As protein: CATAWGADQPQHF.

A word on this clone: The junction departs from germline at one end; a sequencing error may be responsible. The chain employs TRBV10-1 and TRBJ2-3, with D maybe TRBD2 (5 bases). This CDR3 has 14 amino acids. CDR1 and CDR2 (germline): WNHNN, SYGVQD (reference sequence). The CDR3: CASSAFEGTDTQYF. CDR3 DNA sequence: TGCGCCAGCAGTGCATTTGAGGGCACGGATACGCAGTATTTT.

This chain uses TRBV5-1 with TRBJ2-3; 7 bases line up with TRBD1. The ends lost 0 bases at V and 5 bases at J; junction bases unmatched: 6. In germline, CDR1 is SGHRS, CDR2 YFSETQ. The CDR3 covers 15 residues. The CDR3 bases are TGCGCCAGCAGCTTGGGTGCCCGACAGGGAGATACGCAGTATTTT. Its protein product is CASSLGARQGDTQYF.